This T cell receptor (beta chain) stems from a study of T cells in narcolepsy. At the level of the study: Patients with NT1 or NT2 and healthy control donors were enrolled. Study observations and caveats: Comparing one patient's CSF and blood CD4+ clonotypes highlighted HCRT- and TRIB2-specific autoreactive clonotypes. Autoreactive clone sequences were missing from some blood memory CD4+ repertoires. Reportedly, autoreactive clonotypes were serially detected in patients' blood but not controls'.

A remark on this clone: Its specificity is not known. One end of the junction fails to match germline, which may point to a read error.

Using immunoSEQ multiplex PCR, the repertoire was profiled, and TCRdb retains in-frame clones only, with some absent. The sample yields under 40,000 clones, 70% to 80% seen once. The CDR3 has 16 amino acids. The germline CDR1 and CDR2 sequences are SSHAT and FNYEAQ (reference sequence). The rearrangement uses TRBV7-7 and TRBJ2-2; tentatively, D is TRBD1 or TRBD2 (5 bases each). The clonotype originates from a human donor with narcolepsy. The sample consisted of CD45RA- memory CD4+ T cells from PBMCs. The CDR3 DNA follows: TGTGCTAGCAGCGCAAGCGGTTCTAAGGGGACCGGGGAGCTGTTTTTT. This translates into CASSASGSKGTGELFF.